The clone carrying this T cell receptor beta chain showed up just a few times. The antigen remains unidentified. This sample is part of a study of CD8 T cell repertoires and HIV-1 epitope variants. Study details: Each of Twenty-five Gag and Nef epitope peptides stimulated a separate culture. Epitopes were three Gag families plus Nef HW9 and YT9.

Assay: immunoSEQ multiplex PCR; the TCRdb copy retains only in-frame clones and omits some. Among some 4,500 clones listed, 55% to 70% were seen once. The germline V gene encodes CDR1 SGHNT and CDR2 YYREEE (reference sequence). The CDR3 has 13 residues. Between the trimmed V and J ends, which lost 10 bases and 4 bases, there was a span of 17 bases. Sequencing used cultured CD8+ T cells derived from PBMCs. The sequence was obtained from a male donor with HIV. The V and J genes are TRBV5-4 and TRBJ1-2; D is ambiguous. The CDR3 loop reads CASHLRGAYGYTF. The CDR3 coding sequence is TGTGCCTCCCACCTCCGGGGTGCCTATGGCTACACCTTC.